The sequence of this T cell receptor (beta chain) was determined in a study of blood T cell repertoires in COVID-19. Study-level background: There were acute and convalescent COVID-19 samples, and they came from the United States, Italy and Spain. T cells, B-cell-depleted T cells, or PBMCs provided the cDNA or gDNA that served as material.

In the original analysis: Amplifying reference gene primers gave estimates of nucleated cell counts. The method was immunoSEQ multiplex PCR; TCRdb's version includes in-frame clones alone and lacks a portion of them. For V, J and clone size, that table is used; D and trimming come from the DNA. This table holds some 150,000 clones, roughly 84% found once. Sequencing used peripheral blood. The source is a woman aged 45 to 65 in a cohort sampled during active or convalescent COVID-19.

CDR3 nucleotide sequence: TGTGCCAGCAGGACAGGGGGGTTAGCTGGAAACACCATATATTTT. Its protein product is CASRTGGLAGNTIYF. The chain employs TRBV6-5 and TRBJ1-3; 9 bases are shared with TRBD1. Trimming cost V 6 bases and J 2 bases; bases outside gene matches: 5. This CDR3 region has 15 residues. CDR1 is MNHEY, CDR2 SVGAGI, per germline.